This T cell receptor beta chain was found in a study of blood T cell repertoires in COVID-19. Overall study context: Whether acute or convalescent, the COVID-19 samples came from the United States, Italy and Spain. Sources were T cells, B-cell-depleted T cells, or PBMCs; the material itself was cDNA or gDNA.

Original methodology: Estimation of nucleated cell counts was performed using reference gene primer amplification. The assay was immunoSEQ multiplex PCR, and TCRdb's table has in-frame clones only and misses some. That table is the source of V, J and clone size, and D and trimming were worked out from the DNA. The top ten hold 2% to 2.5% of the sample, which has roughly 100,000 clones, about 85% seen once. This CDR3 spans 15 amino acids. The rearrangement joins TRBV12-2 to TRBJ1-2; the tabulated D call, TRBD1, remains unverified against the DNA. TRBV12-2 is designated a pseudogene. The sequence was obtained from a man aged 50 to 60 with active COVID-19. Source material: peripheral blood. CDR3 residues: CASRFGQGLNYGYTF. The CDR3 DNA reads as TGTGCAAGTCGCTTTGGGCAGGGGTTAAACTATGGCTACACCTTC.